One and the same sample provided the 14 T cell receptor beta chains below, sequenced in a study of cytomegalovirus exposure and HLA in healthy donors. 13 Jbeta primers and 60 Vbeta primers were used for the PCR. Here immunoSEQ multiplex PCR was the method, and the copy in TCRdb shows in-frame clones only, minus some. The table includes around 140,000 clones, approximately 10% detected once. The sequenced material came from PBMCs. These receptors came from a middle-aged woman in good health and CMV-seropositive.

This clone appeared a few times. Here the CDR3 reads CATQRGGAGEKLFF. DNA for the CDR3: TGTGCCACCCAGCGAGGGGGGGCAGGTGAAAAACTGTTTTTT. J is TRBJ1-4 and V is TRBV19, with a possible D match to TRBD1 (6 bases). The germline V gene encodes CDR1 LNHDA and CDR2 SQIVND (reference sequence). With 10 bases removed from V and 7 bases from J, the gap between germline ends came to 19 bases. CDR3 size: 14 residues.

This chain links TRBV7-9 with TRBJ1-1; 7 bases line up with TRBD1. The germline CDR1 and CDR2 sequences are SEHNR and FQNEAQ (reference sequence). V was clipped by 5 bases and J by 7 bases; unmatched bases: 1. The CDR3 extends over 11 amino acids. CDR3 in DNA: TGTGCCAGCAGCCGACAGGGTGAAGCTTTCTTT. It yields the protein CASSRQGEAFF.

The V and J genes are TRBV9 and TRBJ2-2, with 9 nucleotides matching TRBD2. CDR3 length: 15 residues. J was trimmed by 1 base and V by 2 bases; bases with no gene match: 0. Germline V gene lookup returns CDR1 SGDLS and CDR2 YYNGEE. The chain's CDR3 is CASSVSGGNTGELFF. For the CDR3, the DNA is TGTGCCAGCAGCGTTAGCGGGGGGAACACCGGGGAGCTGTTTTTT.

The rearrangement joins TRBV7-2 to TRBJ2-7; the match to TRBD2 covers 8 bases. CDR1 is SGHTA, CDR2 FQGNSA, per germline. CDR3 length: 14 amino acids. V was clipped by 3 bases and J by 2 bases; unmatched bases: 3. CDR3 sequence reads: CASSFERGTYEQYF. Written as DNA, the CDR3 is TGTGCCAGCAGCTTTGAGCGGGGGACCTACGAGCAGTACTTC.

Turning to this clone: This sample also contains other DNA sequences that code for the same CDR3. The V call is TRBV20-1, the J call TRBJ2-1, with 7 bases identical to TRBD2. The germline V gene encodes CDR1 DFQATT and CDR2 SNEGSKA (reference sequence). CDR3 length: 11 amino acids. The ends lost 3 bases at V and 12 bases at J; junction bases unmatched: 5. CDR3 sequence reads: CSASGLERQFF. The CDR3 DNA follows: TGCAGTGCTAGTGGACTAGAAAGGCAGTTCTTC.

This clone was seen more than once but under ten times. The rearrangement joins TRBV5-6 to TRBJ1-6, with D tentatively TRBD1 (5 bases). Germline-derived CDR1 and CDR2 are SGHDT and YYEEEE. V shed 4 bases and J shed 8 bases, with 19 bases lying between them. The CDR3 is 16 amino acids. CDR3 nucleotides: TGTGCCAGCAGCGGAACAGGAGCATCAGAGGATTCACCCCTCCACTTT. This encodes CASSGTGASEDSPLHF.

This clone was counted only a few times. V gene TRBV5-5 combines with J gene TRBJ2-6; D unresolved. CDR3 length: 15 amino acids. CDR1 and CDR2 from the germline V gene are SGHKS and YYEKEE (reference sequence). Trimming removed 1 base from V and 0 bases from J, with 5 bases in between. The CDR3 sequence is CASSLLLSGANVLTF. CDR3 nucleotides: TGTGCCAGCAGCTTGCTCCTCTCTGGGGCCAACGTCCTGACTTTC.

V is TRBV5-1 and J is TRBJ2-1; 11 bases are a match to TRBD2. V lost 5 bases, J lost 10 bases, and 8 bases stayed unmatched. The CDR3 contains 14 residues. Germline-derived CDR1 and CDR2 are SGHRS and YFSETQ. The CDR3 loop is CASRDSGGAREQFF. The CDR3 DNA reads TGCGCCAGCAGGGATAGCGGGGGGGCGCGGGAGCAGTTCTTC.

The rearrangement links TRBV18 to TRBJ2-3; D unresolved. Trimming left V 5 bases short and J 0 bases short, with 15 bases between. Germline V gene sequence: CDR1 KGHSH, CDR2 LQKENI. The CDR3 length is 16 residues. The CDR3 is CASSFSAIVSTDTQYF. In nucleotides, the CDR3 is TGTGCCAGCTCATTTTCCGCGATTGTGAGCACAGATACGCAGTATTTT.

This clone was seen a few times. This chain uses TRBV10-1 with TRBJ1-4; 9 bases are a match to TRBD1. This CDR3 region has 14 residues. Germline V gene lookup returns CDR1 WNHNN and CDR2 SYGVQD (reference sequence). The V and J ends lost 7 bases and 6 bases, in that order; junction bases with no gene match: 6. In DNA, the CDR3 is TGCGCCAGCATTCTACAGGGGGCTGATGAAAAACTGTTTTTT. It is translated as CASILQGADEKLFF.

This clone turned up a few times. This chain joins TRBV11-3 and TRBJ2-3; weak D call: TRBD1 (5 bases). This CDR3 region has 14 residues. Germline-derived CDR1 and CDR2 are SGHNT and YENEEA. V was shortened by 0 bases and J by 2 bases, with 6 bases between the two germline ends. For the CDR3, the DNA is TGTGCCAGCAGCTTAGACAGGGTCACAGATACGCAGTATTTT. Protein product: CASSLDRVTDTQYF.

In this sample, this clone turned up a few times. V and J are TRBV15 and TRBJ2-6, with a possible D match to TRBD2 (7 bases). This CDR3 is 16 amino acids long. Germline V gene sequence: CDR1 LNHNV, CDR2 YYDKDF (reference sequence). The germline V and J ends were trimmed by 3 bases and 2 bases, with 11 bases remaining between them. The CDR3 loop reads CATSRGRGAGANVLTF. CDR3 DNA: TGTGCCACCAGCAGGGGGAGGGGGGCTGGGGCCAACGTCCTGACTTTC. The variable domain in full, with the rest retrieved from reference TRBV15 and TRBJ2-6, is DAMVIQNPRYQVTQFGKPVTLSCSQTLNHNVMYWYQQKSSQAPKLLFHYYDKDFNNEADTPDNFQSRRPNTSFCFLDIRSPGLGDTAMYLCATSRGRGAGANVLTFGAGSRLTVL.

This clone has a handful of counts. V is TRBV6-4 and J is TRBJ1-1, with 7 bases lining up with TRBD1. Unmatched junction bases numbered 9, after V lost 6 bases and J lost 5 bases. CDR3 size: 14 residues. Germline assignment: CDR1 MRHNA and CDR2 SNTAGT. In DNA form, the CDR3 reads TGTGCCAGCAGCCCCTTCCCAGGGGGGACTGAAGCTTTCTTT. Translated, it gives CASSPFPGGTEAFF.

This clone was seen a handful of times. The rearrangement joins TRBV7-6 to TRBJ2-7, with 7 bases fitting TRBD2. The CDR3 is made up of 14 amino acids. After removal of 5 bases from V and 3 bases from J, the junction contained 7 bases not matched to a gene. Per the germline V gene, CDR1 is SGHVS and CDR2 is FNYEAQ. DNA for the CDR3: TGTGCCAGCAGCCAATCGGGAGGTTTCTACGAGCAGTACTTC. Its translation is CASSQSGGFYEQYF.